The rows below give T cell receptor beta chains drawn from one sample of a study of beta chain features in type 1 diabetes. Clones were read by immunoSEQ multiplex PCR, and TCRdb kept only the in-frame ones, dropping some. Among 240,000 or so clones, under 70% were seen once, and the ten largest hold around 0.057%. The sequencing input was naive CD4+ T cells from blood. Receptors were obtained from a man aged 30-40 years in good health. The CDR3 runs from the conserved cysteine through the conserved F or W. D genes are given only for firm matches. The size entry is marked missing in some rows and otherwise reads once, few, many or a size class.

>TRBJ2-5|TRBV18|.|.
TGTGCCAGCTCATACTGGGAGACCCAGTACTTC
CASSYWETQYF
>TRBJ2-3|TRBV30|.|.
TGTGCCTGGAACGGCTGGGGCTATACGCAGTATTTT
CAWNGWGYTQYF
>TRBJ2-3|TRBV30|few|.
TGTGCCTGGAGCCCTAGTACTACGCAGTATTTT
CAWSPSTTQYF
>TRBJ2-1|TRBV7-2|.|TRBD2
TGTGCCAGCAGCCCGCTAGCGGGAGTATGGAATGAGCAGTTCTTC
CASSPLAGVWNEQFF
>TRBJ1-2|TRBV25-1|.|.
TGTGCCAGCAGTGAATTGATTGGTGGCTACACCTTC
CASSELIGGYTF
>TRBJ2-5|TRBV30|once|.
TGTGCCTGGACGGTTCTACAAGAGACCCAGTACTTC
CAWTVLQETQYF
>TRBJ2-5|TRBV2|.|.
TGTGCCAGCAGTGATTTCATAGAGACCCAGTACTTC
CASSDFIETQYF
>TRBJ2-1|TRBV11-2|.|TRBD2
TGTGCCAGCAGGGGTAGGACTAGCGGAAACCCCAATGAGCAGTTCTTC
CASRGRTSGNPNEQFF
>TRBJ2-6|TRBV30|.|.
TGTGCCTACGACCGGGCCCTGGCTGGGGCCAACGTCCTGACTTTC
CAYDRALAGANVLTF
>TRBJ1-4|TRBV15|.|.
TGTGCCACCAGCAGAGCGATGTACGGAAATAATGAAAAACTGTTTTTT
CATSRAMYGNNEKLFF
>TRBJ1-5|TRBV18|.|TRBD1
TGTGCCAGCTCACCACCGAACAGGGGGCCGAATCAGCCCCAGCATTTT
CASSPPNRGPNQPQHF
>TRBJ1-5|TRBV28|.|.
TGTGCCAGCAGGGAGGGCCAGCGCAATCAGCCCCAGCATTTT
CASREGQRNQPQHF
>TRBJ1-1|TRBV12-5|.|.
TGTGCTAGTGATGACAGGAGGGACACTGAAGCTTTCTTT
CASDDRRDTEAFF
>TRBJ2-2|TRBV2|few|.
TGTGCCAGCATGGCGATGGTGACCGGGGAGCTGTTTTTT
CASMAMVTGELFF
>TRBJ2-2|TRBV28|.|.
TGTGCCAGCAGTTTTGAAGGGAGGGAGCTGTTTTTT
CASSFEGRELFF
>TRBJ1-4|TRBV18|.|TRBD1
TGTGCCAGCTCACCGTCGGACAGGCTTAATGAAAAACTGTTTTTT
CASSPSDRLNEKLFF
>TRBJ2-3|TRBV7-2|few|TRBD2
TGTGCCAGCAGGGACCGACTCGGGAGGGCCAGTACGCAGTATTTT
CASRDRLGRASTQYF
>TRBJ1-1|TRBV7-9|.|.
TGTGCCAGCAGCCTCAGGGTACCGAACACTGAAGCTTTCTTT
CASSLRVPNTEAFF
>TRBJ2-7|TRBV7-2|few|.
TGTGCCAGCAGCTTAGTGCCGGCATACGAGCAGTACTTC
CASSLVPAYEQYF
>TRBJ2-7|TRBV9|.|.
TGTGCCAGCAGCACGGGACTGACCTACGAGCAGTACTTC
CASSTGLTYEQYF
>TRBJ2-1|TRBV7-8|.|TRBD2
TGTGCCAGCAGCTCCACCTCTAGCGGGAATTACAATGAGCAGTTCTTC
CASSSTSSGNYNEQFF
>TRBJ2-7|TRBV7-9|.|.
TGTGCCAGCAGCTCTACCGGGTCCTCTTACGAGCAGTACTTC
CASSSTGSSYEQYF
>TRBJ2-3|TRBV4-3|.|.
TGCGCCAGCAGCCAAGAAGGGTTAGGGCCAGCATCTTCAGATACGCAGTATTTT
CASSQEGLGPASSDTQYF
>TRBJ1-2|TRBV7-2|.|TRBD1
TGTGCCAGCAGCCTTCGACAGGGGGCTGACTATGGCTACACCTTC
CASSLRQGADYGYTF
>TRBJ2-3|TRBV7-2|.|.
TGTGCCAGCAGCTTAGTTAATCCCTTTCAAGCAGATACGCAGTATTTT
CASSLVNPFQADTQYF
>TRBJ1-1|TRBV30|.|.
TGTGCTGCCGGACAGTTGAACACTGAAGCTTTCTTT
CAAGQLNTEAFF
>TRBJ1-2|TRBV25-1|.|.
TGTGCCAGCAGTGATCTGGGAAACTATGGCTACACCTTC
CASSDLGNYGYTF
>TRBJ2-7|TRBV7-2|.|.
TGTGCCAGCAGCTTTTTCCCTAGCTACGAGCAGTACTTC
CASSFFPSYEQYF
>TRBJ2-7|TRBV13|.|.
TGTGCCAGCAGCCGTTTTAAGGGCGGAGCCTACGAGCAGTACTTC
CASSRFKGGAYEQYF
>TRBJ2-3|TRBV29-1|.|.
TGCAGCGTTGTACTGCAGGATAACACAGATACGCAGTATTTT
CSVVLQDNTDTQYF
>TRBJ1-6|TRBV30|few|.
TGTGCCTGGAGCGCAGGACGGAATAATTCACCCCTCCACTTT
CAWSAGRNNSPLHF
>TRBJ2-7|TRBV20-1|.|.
TGCAGTGCGATGAGGGGCGGCGAGCAGTACTTC
CSAMRGGEQYF
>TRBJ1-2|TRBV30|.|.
TGTGCCTGGAGTCTAGCGGGGGTTGTAGGTGGCTACACCTTC
CAWSLAGVVGGYTF
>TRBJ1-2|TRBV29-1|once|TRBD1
TGCAGCGCCCGGACAGGGGGTAACTATGGCTACACCTTC
CSARTGGNYGYTF
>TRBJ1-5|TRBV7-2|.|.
TGTGCCAGCAGCTTAGGGAATCAGCCCCAGCATTTT
CASSLGNQPQHF
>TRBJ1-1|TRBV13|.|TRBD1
TGTGCCAGCAGCTTAGTTGGGACAGGACTAAAAGCTTTCTTT
CASSLVGTGLKAFF
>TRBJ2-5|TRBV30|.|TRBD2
TGTGCCTGGACTGGACTAGCGGGGCGTCAAGAGACCCAGTACTTC
CAWTGLAGRQETQYF
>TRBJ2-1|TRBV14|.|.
TGTGCCAGCAGCCCATTAGTGGGGTCCTACAATGAGCAGTTCTTC
CASSPLVGSYNEQFF
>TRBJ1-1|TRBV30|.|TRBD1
TGTGCCTGGACGGGACAGCCGAACACTGAAGCTTTCTTT
CAWTGQPNTEAFF
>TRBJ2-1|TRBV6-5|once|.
TGTGCCAGCAGTTCCCGGGGGACTTCTTACAATGAGCAGTTCTTC
CASSSRGTSYNEQFF
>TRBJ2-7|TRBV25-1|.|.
TGTGCCAGCAGTGAGAGTACGTACTACGAGCAGTACTTC
CASSESTYYEQYF
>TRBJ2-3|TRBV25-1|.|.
TGTGCCAGCAGTGAAGCCCCGGGGGGCGGGAGTCCAGATACGCAGTATTTT
CASSEAPGGGSPDTQYF
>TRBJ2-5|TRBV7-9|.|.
TGTGCCAGCAGCCGCAGTCGGGGCCAAGAGACCCAGTACTTC
CASSRSRGQETQYF
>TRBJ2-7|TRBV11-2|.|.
TGTGCCAGCAGTTCAGGGACATGGAGACCGAACGAGCAGTACTTC
CASSSGTWRPNEQYF
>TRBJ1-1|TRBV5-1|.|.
TGCGCCAGCAGCTTGGATCCAGGACTGAACACTGAAGCTTTCTTT
CASSLDPGLNTEAFF
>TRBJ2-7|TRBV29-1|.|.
TGCAGCGTTGAAGATGATGACAAGACCTACGAGCAGTACTTC
CSVEDDDKTYEQYF
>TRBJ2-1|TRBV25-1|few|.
TGTGCCAGCAGTGATCGTTTAAAGAACTACAATGAGCAGTTCTTC
CASSDRLKNYNEQFF
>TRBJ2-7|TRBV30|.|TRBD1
TGTGCCTGGAGCCTACAGGGGTACGAGCAGTACTTC
CAWSLQGYEQYF
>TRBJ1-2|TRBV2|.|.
TGTGCCAGCAGCGAGGGTTTAGACTATGGCTACACCTTC
CASSEGLDYGYTF
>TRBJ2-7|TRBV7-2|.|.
TGTGCCAGCAGCCCGGGCTACGAGCAGTACTTC
CASSPGYEQYF